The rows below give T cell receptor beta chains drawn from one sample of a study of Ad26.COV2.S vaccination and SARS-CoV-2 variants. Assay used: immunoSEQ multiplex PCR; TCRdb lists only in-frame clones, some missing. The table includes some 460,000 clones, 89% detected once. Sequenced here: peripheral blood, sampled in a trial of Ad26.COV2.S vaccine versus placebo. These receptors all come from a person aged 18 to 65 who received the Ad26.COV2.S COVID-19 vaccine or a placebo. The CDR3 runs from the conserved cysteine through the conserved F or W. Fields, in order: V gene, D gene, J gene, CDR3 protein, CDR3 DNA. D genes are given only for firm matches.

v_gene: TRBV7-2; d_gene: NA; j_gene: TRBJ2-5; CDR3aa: CASSLGSGGLETQYF; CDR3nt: TGTGCCAGCAGCTTAGGGTCGGGGGGCTTAGAGACCCAGTACTTC
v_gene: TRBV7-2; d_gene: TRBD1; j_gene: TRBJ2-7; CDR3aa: CASSKTTGGLSYEQYF; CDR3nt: TGTGCCAGCAGCAAGACTACAGGGGGCCTCTCCTACGAGCAGTACTTC
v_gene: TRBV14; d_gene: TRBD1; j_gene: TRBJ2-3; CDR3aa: CASSITVDRTDTQYF; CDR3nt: TGTGCCAGCAGCATTACCGTGGACAGGACAGATACGCAGTATTTT
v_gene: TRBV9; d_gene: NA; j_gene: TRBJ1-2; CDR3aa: CASSVGEGKSGYTF; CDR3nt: TGTGCCAGCAGCGTAGGAGAGGGGAAATCTGGCTACACCTTC
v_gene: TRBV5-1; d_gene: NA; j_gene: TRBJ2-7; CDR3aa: CASSFGVPSYEQYF; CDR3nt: TGCGCCAGCAGCTTCGGGGTTCCCTCCTACGAGCAGTACTTC
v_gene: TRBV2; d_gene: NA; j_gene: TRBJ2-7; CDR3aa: CASSPSPQRQYF; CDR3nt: TGTGCCAGCAGTCCCTCGCCACAGCGACAGTACTTC
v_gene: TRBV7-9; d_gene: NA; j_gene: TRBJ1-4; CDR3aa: CASSLKGATNEKLFF; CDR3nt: TGTGCCAGCAGCCTAAAGGGTGCAACTAATGAAAAACTGTTTTTT
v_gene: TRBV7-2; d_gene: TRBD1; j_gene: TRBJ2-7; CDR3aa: CASSPQGVSYEQYF; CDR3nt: TGTGCCAGCAGCCCACAGGGGGTCTCCTACGAGCAGTACTTC
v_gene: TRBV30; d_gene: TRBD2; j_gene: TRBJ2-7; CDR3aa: CAWTQAGAAEQYF; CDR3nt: TGTGCCTGGACCCAAGCGGGAGCTGCCGAGCAGTACTTC
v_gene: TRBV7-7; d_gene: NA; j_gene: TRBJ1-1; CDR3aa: CASSLESSNTEAFF; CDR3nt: TGTGCTAGCAGCTTAGAAAGTTCGAACACTGAAGCTTTCTTT
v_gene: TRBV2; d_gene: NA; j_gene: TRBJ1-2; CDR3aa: CASMSRSHGGSFFYGYTF; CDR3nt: TGTGCCAGCATGTCGCGCAGTCACGGGGGATCCTTTTTCTATGGCTACACCTTC
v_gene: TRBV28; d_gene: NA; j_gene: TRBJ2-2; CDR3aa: CASSPGTVAGELFF; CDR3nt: TGTGCCAGCAGCCCTGGTACAGTGGCCGGGGAGCTGTTTTTT
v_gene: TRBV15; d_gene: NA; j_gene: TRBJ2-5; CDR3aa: CATSRRLDQETQYF; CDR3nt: TGTGCCACCAGCAGGAGGCTCGACCAAGAGACCCAGTACTTC
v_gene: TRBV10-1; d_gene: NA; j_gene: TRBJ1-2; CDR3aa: CASSGQPGAGGYTF; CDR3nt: TGCGCCAGCAGTGGGCAACCGGGGGCCGGTGGCTACACCTTC
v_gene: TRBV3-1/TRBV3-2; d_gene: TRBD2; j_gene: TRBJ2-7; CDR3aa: CASSQVPSGRYEQYF; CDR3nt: TGTGCCAGCAGCCAAGTCCCCAGCGGGAGGTACGAGCAGTACTTC
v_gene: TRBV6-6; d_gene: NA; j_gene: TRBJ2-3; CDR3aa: CASLDRNTQYF; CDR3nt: TGTGCCAGCCTGGATAGGAATACGCAGTATTTT
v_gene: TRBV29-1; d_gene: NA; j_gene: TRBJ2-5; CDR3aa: CSVQVGETQYF; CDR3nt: TGCAGCGTCCAGGTCGGGGAGACCCAGTACTTC